This is a list of T cell receptor beta chains from one sample in a study of cytomegalovirus exposure and HLA in healthy donors. Clones were sequenced by immunoSEQ multiplex PCR, and TCRdb holds only the in-frame ones, with some missing. The table has roughly 150,000 clones, approximately 80% seen once. Sample: PBMCs. Receptors were obtained from a man aged 40-49 years in good health and CMV-seronegative. CDR3s include the opening cysteine and the closing phenylalanine or tryptophan. Each record gives: V gene, J gene, clone size, D gene, CDR3 DNA, CDR3 protein. D genes are given only for firm matches. Clone size is stated in some rows and not others, as once, few, many or a class when expanded.

>TRBV7-6|TRBJ2-7|-|-
TGTGCCAGCAGCTTACGCGCAGGGTCAGGTTACGAGCAGTACTTC
CASSLRAGSGYEQYF
>TRBV30|TRBJ2-5|-|TRBD2
TGTGCCTGGAGCGAACTAGCGGGGGCTCAAGAGACCCAGTACTTC
CAWSELAGAQETQYF
>TRBV19|TRBJ1-5|-|TRBD1
TGTGCCAGTAGTACCAGACAGGGCACATATCAGCCCCAGCATTTT
CASSTRQGTYQPQHF
>TRBV18|TRBJ1-2|-|-
TGTGCCAGCTCACCGTCGGGAGGGGCCGAGGGCTACACCTTC
CASSPSGGAEGYTF
>TRBV11-2|TRBJ1-1|-|TRBD1
TGTGCCAGCAACGAGGGGGCCGCGAACACTGAAGCTTTCTTT
CASNEGAANTEAFF
>TRBV25-1|TRBJ2-7|-|TRBD1
TGTGCCAGCAGTGACCACGACCGACAGGGAACCTACGAGCAGTACTTC
CASSDHDRQGTYEQYF
>TRBV5-5|TRBJ1-2|-|TRBD1
TGTGCCAGCAGCTTCGACAGGGCTGGCTACACCTTC
CASSFDRAGYTF
>TRBV28|TRBJ2-7|-|TRBD1
TGTGCCAGCAGCCACAGGGGTCCCTACGAGCAGTACTTC
CASSHRGPYEQYF
>TRBV4-3|TRBJ2-1|few|TRBD2
TGCGCCAGCAGCCAAGACCGACTAGCGAATGAGCAGTTCTTC
CASSQDRLANEQFF
>TRBV19|TRBJ2-6|-|-
TGTGCCAGTCTTACGACGGGAAGCTCTGGGGCCAACGTCCTGACTTTC
CASLTTGSSGANVLTF
>TRBV6-1|TRBJ2-2|few|TRBD1
TGTGCCAGCATCTTACAGGGGGGGAACACCGGGGAGCTGTTTTTT
CASILQGGNTGELFF
>TRBV7-2|TRBJ2-3|-|TRBD2
TGTGCCAGCAGCTTAGACTCTAGCGGAAGCACAGATACGCAGTATTTT
CASSLDSSGSTDTQYF
>TRBV7-2|TRBJ2-1|-|TRBD1
TGTGCCAGCATCACGACAGGGCGGTACAATGAGCAGTTCTTC
CASITTGRYNEQFF
>TRBV30|TRBJ2-1|-|-
TGTGCCTGGAGTGTACAGTACAATGAGCAGTTCTTC
CAWSVQYNEQFF
>TRBV7-3|TRBJ2-2|-|-
TGTGCCAGCAGCTTACTTCCCTCGGGGGCCGGGGAGCTGTTTTTT
CASSLLPSGAGELFF
>TRBV7-2|TRBJ1-2|-|-
TGTGCCAGCAGCTTAGGTTCGAGTCGGGGGGCCTTCTATGGCTACACCTTC
CASSLGSSRGAFYGYTF
>TRBV6-1|TRBJ2-3|-|-
TGTGCCAGCAGGCTAGCAGGCACAGATACGCAGTATTTT
CASRLAGTDTQYF
>TRBV7-3|TRBJ2-6|-|-
TGTGCCAGCAGCTTAAGTAGGGCAGGGCCTGGGGCCAACGTCCTGACTTTC
CASSLSRAGPGANVLTF
>TRBV5-4|TRBJ2-3|few|TRBD2
TGTGCCAGCAGCTTGCGTCTAGCGGGAGGGCCTACAGATACGCAGTATTTT
CASSLRLAGGPTDTQYF
>TRBV30|TRBJ1-3|-|-
TGTGCCTGGTCTTCGAGCTCTGGAAACACCATATATTTT
CAWSSSSGNTIYF
>TRBV5-4|TRBJ2-7|-|-
TGTGCCAGCAGCTTGGGACAGAGCGACGAGCAGTACTTC
CASSLGQSDEQYF
>TRBV25-1|TRBJ1-6|-|-
TGTGCCAGCAGTGAAACGGGGGGGAAAGACAACCCCCACTTT
CASSETGGKDNPHF
>TRBV6-4|TRBJ2-1|-|-
TGTGCCAGCAGTGTTAGCCCGATTACTTACAATGAGCAGTTCTTC
CASSVSPITYNEQFF
>TRBV6-5|TRBJ2-7|-|-
TGTGCCAGCAGTTACTCCGGGTCGGCGACCTACGAGCAGTACTTC
CASSYSGSATYEQYF
>TRBV15|TRBJ2-1|few|TRBD2
TGTGCCACCAGCGTAAGACTAGCGGACAATGAGCAGTTCTTC
CATSVRLADNEQFF
>TRBV10-3|TRBJ2-5|-|-
TGTGCCATCAGGGGGGGGGCGGAAGAGACCCAGTACTTC
CAIRGGAEETQYF
>TRBV27|TRBJ2-7|-|TRBD1
TGTGCCAGCAGTTCAGGGGGAAGCCTTTACGAGCAGTACTTC
CASSSGGSLYEQYF
>TRBV6-5|TRBJ1-2|-|-
TGTGCCAGCACCCCGGGGGGAGGAGCCGCTTATGGCTACACCTTC
CASTPGGGAAYGYTF
>TRBV19|TRBJ2-3|-|-
TGTGCCAGTAGTGAGGGCGGCTACTACGTTGATACGCAGTATTTT
CASSEGGYYVDTQYF
>TRBV6-5|TRBJ1-2|-|-
TGTGCCAGCAGTTCGGGATTCGTGGGCTACACCTTC
CASSSGFVGYTF
>TRBV10-3|TRBJ2-3|-|-
TGTGCCATCAGCCCGGGGTCCACAGATACGCAGTATTTT
CAISPGSTDTQYF
>TRBV6-1|TRBJ2-1|-|TRBD2
TGTGCCAGCAGTGAATTGCTAGCGGGAGACCCCTACAATGAGCAGTTCTTC
CASSELLAGDPYNEQFF
>TRBV19|TRBJ1-1|-|TRBD1
TGTGCCAGTAGCCGGGACAGAGCTGAGCCGAACACTGAAGCTTTCTTT
CASSRDRAEPNTEAFF
>TRBV5-8|TRBJ1-2|-|-
TGTGCCAGCAGCTCCGGGACAAAGCATGGCTACACCTTC
CASSSGTKHGYTF
>TRBV15|TRBJ1-2|-|TRBD1
TGTGCCACCAGCGGGACAGGGGGCTATGGCTACACCTTC
CATSGTGGYGYTF
>TRBV7-2|TRBJ1-1|-|-
TGTGCCAGCAGCTTAGTGCCGGGGAGAACTGAAGCTTTCTTT
CASSLVPGRTEAFF
>TRBV6-1|TRBJ1-4|-|TRBD1
TGTGCCAGCAGTTCTGGACAGGGCGGAGAAAAACTGTTTTTT
CASSSGQGGEKLFF
>TRBV6-5|TRBJ2-7|-|-
TGTGCCGGCAGTTACTCGACTGGGTTTATTGGCTACGAGCAGTACTTC
CAGSYSTGFIGYEQYF
>TRBV9|TRBJ1-2|-|TRBD1
TGTGCCAGCAGCCCCCGGGACAGGGGCCACTATGGCTACACCTTC
CASSPRDRGHYGYTF
>TRBV6-1|TRBJ2-1|once|-
TGTGCCAGCACTACAGGGAACTCCTACAATGAGCAGTTCTTC
CASTTGNSYNEQFF
>TRBV6-6|TRBJ1-2|-|-
TGTGCCAGCAGGCCCAGGACACCTAACTATGGCTACACCTTC
CASRPRTPNYGYTF
>TRBV10-3|TRBJ1-1|-|TRBD1
TGTGCCTACCGACAGGGCCTGAACACTGAAGCTTTCTTT
CAYRQGLNTEAFF